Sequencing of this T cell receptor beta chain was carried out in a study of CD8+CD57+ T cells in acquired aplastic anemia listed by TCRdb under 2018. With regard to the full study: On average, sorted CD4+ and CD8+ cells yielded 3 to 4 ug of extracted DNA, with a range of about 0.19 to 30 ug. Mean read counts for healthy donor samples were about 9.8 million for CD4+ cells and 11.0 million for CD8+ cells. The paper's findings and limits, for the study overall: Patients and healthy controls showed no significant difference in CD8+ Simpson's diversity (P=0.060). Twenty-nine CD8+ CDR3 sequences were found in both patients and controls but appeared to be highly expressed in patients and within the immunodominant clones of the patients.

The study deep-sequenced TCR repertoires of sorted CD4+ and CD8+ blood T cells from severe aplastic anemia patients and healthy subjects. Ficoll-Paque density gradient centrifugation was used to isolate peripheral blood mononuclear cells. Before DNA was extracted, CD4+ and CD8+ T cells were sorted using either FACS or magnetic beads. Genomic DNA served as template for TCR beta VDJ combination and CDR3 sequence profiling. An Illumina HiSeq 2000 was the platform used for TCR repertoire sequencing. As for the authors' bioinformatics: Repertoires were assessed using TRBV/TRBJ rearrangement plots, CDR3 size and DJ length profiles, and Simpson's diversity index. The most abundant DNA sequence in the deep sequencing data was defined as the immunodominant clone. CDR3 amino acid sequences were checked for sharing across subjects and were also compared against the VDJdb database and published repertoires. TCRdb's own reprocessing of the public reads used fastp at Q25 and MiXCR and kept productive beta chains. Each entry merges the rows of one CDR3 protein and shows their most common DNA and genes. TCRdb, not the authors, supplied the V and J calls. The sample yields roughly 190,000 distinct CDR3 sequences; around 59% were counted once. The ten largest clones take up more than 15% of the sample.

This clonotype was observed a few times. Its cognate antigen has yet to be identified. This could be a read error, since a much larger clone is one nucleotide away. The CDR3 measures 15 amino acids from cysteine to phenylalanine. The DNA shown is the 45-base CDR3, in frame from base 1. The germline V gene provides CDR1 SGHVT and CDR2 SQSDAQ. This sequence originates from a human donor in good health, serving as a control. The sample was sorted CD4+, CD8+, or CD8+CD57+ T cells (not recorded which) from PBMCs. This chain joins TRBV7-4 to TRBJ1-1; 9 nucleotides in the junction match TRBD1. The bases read TGCGCCAGCAGCCGTCAAGGGACAGGGATCACTGAAGCTCTCTTT. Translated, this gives CASSRQGTGITEALF. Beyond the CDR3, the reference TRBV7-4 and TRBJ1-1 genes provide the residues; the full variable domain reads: GAGVSQSPRYKVAKRGRDVALRCDSISGHVTLYWYRQTLGQGSEVLTYSQSDAQRDKSGRPSGRFSAERPERSVSTLKIQRTEQGDSAVYLCASSRQGTGITEALFGQGTRLTVV.